These T cell receptor beta chains were read from a single sample in a study of cytomegalovirus exposure and HLA in healthy donors. Profiled with immunoSEQ multiplex PCR; TCRdb holds only in-frame clones, not every one. The table gives around 58,000 clones; the top ten clones make up around 10% of it. The sequenced sample consisted of PBMCs. The receptors originated from a man aged 50 to 60 in good health and CMV-seropositive. CDR3s include the opening cysteine and the closing phenylalanine or tryptophan. A D gene is named only where the DNA matches it firmly.

d_call,v_call,j_call,cdr3_aa,cdr3_nt
.,TRBV5-4,TRBJ2-5,CASSDQGRKTQYF,TGTGCCAGCAGCGACCAGGGGCGCAAGACCCAGTACTTC
.,TRBV5-1,TRBJ2-3,CASRGAGDTYTDTQYF,TGCGCCAGCAGAGGGGCCGGGGACACATACACAGATACGCAGTATTTT
TRBD2,TRBV9,TRBJ2-1,CASSVDAGAYNEQFF,TGTGCCAGCAGCGTAGACGCGGGGGCCTACAATGAGCAGTTCTTC
.,TRBV7-9,TRBJ2-3,CASSLGGQGTDTQYF,TGTGCCAGCAGCTTAGGCGGACAAGGCACAGATACGCAGTATTTT
TRBD1,TRBV15,TRBJ2-3,CATSRWTGGTDTQYF,TGTGCCACCAGCAGATGGACAGGGGGCACAGATACGCAGTATTTT
TRBD1,TRBV18,TRBJ1-3,CASSPYRGPGNTIYF,TGTGCCAGCTCACCCTACAGGGGGCCTGGAAACACCATATATTTT
.,TRBV15,TRBJ1-5,CATSRDRPRGFSNQPQHF,TGTGCCACCAGCAGAGATCGCCCTCGAGGATTTAGCAATCAGCCCCAGCATTTT
TRBD1,TRBV10-2,TRBJ1-1,CASKKVQGALDTEAFF,TGCGCCAGTAAAAAAGTACAGGGGGCATTGGACACTGAAGCTTTCTTT
TRBD1,TRBV27,TRBJ2-7,CASRSGGAYEQYF,TGTGCCAGCCGTTCAGGGGGAGCCTACGAGCAGTACTTC
.,TRBV5-1,TRBJ1-1,CASSLSGWGIAEAFF,TGCGCCAGCAGCTTGTCGGGATGGGGAATAGCTGAAGCTTTCTTT
.,TRBV27,TRBJ2-7,CASSLSWEANQYF,TGTGCCAGCAGTTTATCGTGGGAGGCGAACCAGTACTTC
TRBD2,TRBV6-5,TRBJ2-3,CASSPEGLGLDTQYF,TGTGCCAGCAGCCCGGAGGGACTAGGATTGGATACGCAGTATTTT
TRBD2,TRBV6-5,TRBJ2-1,CASSSGLAGDNEQFF,TGTGCCAGCAGTTCCGGACTAGCGGGAGACAATGAGCAGTTCTTC
.,TRBV2,TRBJ2-5,CASGTGGPAETQYF,TGTGCCAGCGGAACGGGGGGCCCCGCGGAGACCCAGTACTTC
TRBD1,TRBV4-3,TRBJ2-2,CASSQEGGRGGELFF,TGCGCCAGCAGCCAAGAAGGGGGCAGGGGCGGGGAGCTGTTTTTT
TRBD1,TRBV6-6,TRBJ1-5,CASSRQGNQPQHF,TGTGCCAGCAGCCGACAGGGAAATCAGCCCCAGCATTTT
TRBD1,TRBV4-3,TRBJ1-6,CASSPGTGGDSPLHF,TGCGCCAGCAGCCCCGGGACAGGGGGTGATTCACCCCTCCACTTT
.,TRBV7-2,TRBJ1-4,CASSLTATNEKLFF,TGTGCCAGCAGCCTGACAGCAACTAATGAAAAACTGTTTTTT
TRBD2,TRBV9,TRBJ2-7,CASSARGLAGGDEQYF,TGTGCCAGCAGCGCCCGCGGACTAGCGGGAGGGGACGAGCAGTACTTC
.,TRBV29-1,TRBJ1-1,CSAAGTTNTEDFF,TGCAGCGCCGCCGGGACAACGAACACTGAAGATTTCTTT
TRBD1,TRBV25-1,TRBJ1-1,CASIFPGQGETEAFF,TGTGCCAGCATTTTCCCGGGACAGGGAGAAACTGAAGCTTTCTTT
.,TRBV5-4,TRBJ2-1,CASSRQDNEQFF,TGTGCCAGCAGCAGACAGGACAATGAGCAGTTCTTC
.,TRBV28,TRBJ1-1,CASSPRTDLEAFF,TGTGCCAGCAGTCCGCGGACAGACCTTGAAGCTTTCTTT
.,TRBV6-1,TRBJ2-7,CASSEALPLTLTYEQYF,TGTGCCAGCAGTGAAGCTCTCCCCCTGACATTAACTTACGAGCAGTACTTC
.,TRBV19,TRBJ2-1,CASSIAGLDEQFF,TGTGCCAGTAGTATTGCAGGGCTTGATGAGCAGTTCTTC
TRBD1,TRBV7-3,TRBJ1-2,CASSPTWDRANYGYTF,TGTGCCAGCAGCCCGACTTGGGACAGGGCGAACTATGGCTACACCTTC
TRBD1,TRBV7-9,TRBJ2-5,CASSFPRDRGRETQYF,TGTGCCAGCAGCTTCCCGCGGGACAGGGGAAGGGAGACCCAGTACTTC
.,TRBV5-1,TRBJ2-7,CASSLTGPYEQYF,TGCGCCAGCAGCTTGACAGGTCCCTACGAGCAGTACTTC
.,TRBV9,TRBJ1-4,CASSPRPSRDEKLFF,TGTGCCAGCAGCCCCCGACCATCCCGGGATGAAAAACTGTTTTTT